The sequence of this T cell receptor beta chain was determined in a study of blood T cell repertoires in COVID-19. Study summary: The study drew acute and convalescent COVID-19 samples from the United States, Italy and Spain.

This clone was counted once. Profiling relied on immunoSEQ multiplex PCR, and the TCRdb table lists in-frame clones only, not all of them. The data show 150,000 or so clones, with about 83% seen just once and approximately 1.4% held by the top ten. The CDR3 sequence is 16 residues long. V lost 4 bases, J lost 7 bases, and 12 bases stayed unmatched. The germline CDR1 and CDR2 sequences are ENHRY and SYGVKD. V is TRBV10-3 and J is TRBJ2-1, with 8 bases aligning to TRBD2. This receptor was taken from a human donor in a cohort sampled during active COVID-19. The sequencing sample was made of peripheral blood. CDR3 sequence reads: CAISGLGTSNGNEQFF. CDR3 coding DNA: TGTGCCATCAGTGGCCTAGGGACTAGTAATGGTAATGAGCAGTTCTTC.